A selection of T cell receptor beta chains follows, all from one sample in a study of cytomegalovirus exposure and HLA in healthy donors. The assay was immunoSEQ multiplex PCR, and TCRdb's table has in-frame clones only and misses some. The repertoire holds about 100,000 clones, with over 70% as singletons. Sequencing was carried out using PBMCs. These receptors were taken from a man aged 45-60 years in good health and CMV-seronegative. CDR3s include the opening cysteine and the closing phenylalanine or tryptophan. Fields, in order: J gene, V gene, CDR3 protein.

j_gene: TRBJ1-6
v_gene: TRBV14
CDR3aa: CASSQGRAWNSPLHF

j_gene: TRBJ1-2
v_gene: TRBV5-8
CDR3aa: CASSLDRTGAIQNYGYTF

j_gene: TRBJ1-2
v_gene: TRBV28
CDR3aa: CASSLWSGRGYTF

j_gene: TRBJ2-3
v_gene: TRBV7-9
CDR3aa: CASSRGGPTDTQYF

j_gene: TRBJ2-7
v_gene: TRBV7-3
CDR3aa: CASSLMGGNYEQYF

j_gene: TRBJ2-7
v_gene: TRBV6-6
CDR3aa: CASRPGQGGYEQYF

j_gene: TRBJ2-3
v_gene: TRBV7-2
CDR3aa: CASSLVWSDTQYF

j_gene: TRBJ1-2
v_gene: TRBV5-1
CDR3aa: CASSEGTGSSYGYTF

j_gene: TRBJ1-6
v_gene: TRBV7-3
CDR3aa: CASSSRPGQENSPLHF

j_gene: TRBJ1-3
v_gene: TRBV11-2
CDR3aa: CASSLVRNGGNTIYF

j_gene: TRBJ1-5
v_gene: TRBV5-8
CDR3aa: CASSLSRDQPQHF

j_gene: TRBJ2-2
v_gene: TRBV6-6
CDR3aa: CASRNRGNTGELFF

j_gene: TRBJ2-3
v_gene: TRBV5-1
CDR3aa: CASSPASGSGVDTQYF

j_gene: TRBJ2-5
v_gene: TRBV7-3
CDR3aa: CASSLIPRDTLQETQYF

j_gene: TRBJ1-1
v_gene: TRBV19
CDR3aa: CASSIDLGQGTEAFF

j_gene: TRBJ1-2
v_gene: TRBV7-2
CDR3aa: CASSTPSTGRLGGYTF

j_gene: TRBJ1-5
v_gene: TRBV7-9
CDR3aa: CASQAGGYNQPQHF

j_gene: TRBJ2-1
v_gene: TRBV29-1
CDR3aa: CSVGDSQIYNEQFF

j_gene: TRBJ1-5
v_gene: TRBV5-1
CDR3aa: CASSSSGGNQPQHF

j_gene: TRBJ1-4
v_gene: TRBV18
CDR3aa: CASSPPQVGVSEKLFF

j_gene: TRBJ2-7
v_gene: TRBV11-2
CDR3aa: CAGSLGRGTSAIYEQYF

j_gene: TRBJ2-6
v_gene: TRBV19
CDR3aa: CASSISGGGANVLTF

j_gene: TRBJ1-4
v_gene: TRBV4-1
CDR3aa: CASSLQEATNEKLFF

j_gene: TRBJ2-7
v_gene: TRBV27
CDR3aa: CASTPDRVRSYEQYF

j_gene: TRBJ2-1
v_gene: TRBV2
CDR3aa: CASSEGTGPSVQFF

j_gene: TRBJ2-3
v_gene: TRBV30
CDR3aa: CAWSPPGDTQYF

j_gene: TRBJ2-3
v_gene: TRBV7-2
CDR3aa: CASSTSGGPEYTQYF

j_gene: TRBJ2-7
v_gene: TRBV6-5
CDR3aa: CASSLGTQPYEQYF

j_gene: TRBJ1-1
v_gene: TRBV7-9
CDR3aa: CASSLPRFSGTEAFF

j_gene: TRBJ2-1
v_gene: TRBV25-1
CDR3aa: CASSEGLVVYNEQFF

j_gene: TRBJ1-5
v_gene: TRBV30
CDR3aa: CAWSPTAYSNQPQHF

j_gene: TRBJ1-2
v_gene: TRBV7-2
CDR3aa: CARGDRENYGYTF

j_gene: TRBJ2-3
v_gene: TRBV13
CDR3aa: CASSLRPDTQYF

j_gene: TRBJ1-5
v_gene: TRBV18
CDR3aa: CASSPPGGQVNQPQHF

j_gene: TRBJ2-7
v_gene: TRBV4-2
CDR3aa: CASSQAGGVGYEQYF

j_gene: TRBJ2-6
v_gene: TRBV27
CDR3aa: CASSFYSGANVLTF

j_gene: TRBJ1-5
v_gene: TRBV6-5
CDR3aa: CASSYSSGPNQPQHF

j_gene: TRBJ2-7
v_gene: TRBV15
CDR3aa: CATSRDDNRHYEQYF

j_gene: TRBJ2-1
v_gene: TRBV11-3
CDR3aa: CASSWDSHREQFF

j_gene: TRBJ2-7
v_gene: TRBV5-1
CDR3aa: CASSFGTGGYEQCF

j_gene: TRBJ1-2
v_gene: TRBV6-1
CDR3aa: CASSEQPGQGDYGYTF

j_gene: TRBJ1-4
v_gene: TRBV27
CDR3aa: CASRIQGVNEKLFF

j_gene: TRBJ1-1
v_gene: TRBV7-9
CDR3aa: CSSTNYRGNTEAFF

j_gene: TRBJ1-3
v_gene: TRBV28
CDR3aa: CASSNENTIYF

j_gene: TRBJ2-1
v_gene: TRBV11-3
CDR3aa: CASSQIAPEIGGEQFF

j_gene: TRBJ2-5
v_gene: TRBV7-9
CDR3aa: CASSLGRGPVETQYF

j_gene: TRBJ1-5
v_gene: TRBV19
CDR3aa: CASSVGTGKAYSNQPQHF

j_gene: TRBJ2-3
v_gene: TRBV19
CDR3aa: CASRRYPGGDTQYF

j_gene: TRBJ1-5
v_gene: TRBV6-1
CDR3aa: CASSQGGQPQHF

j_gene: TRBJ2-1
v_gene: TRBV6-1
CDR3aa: CASSEGLDAYNEQFF

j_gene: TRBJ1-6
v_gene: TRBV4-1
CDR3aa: CASSQEGQGYSYNSPLHF

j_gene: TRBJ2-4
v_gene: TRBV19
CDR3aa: CASGAGGGNIQYF

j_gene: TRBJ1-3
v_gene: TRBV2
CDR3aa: CARRSGTALSAGNTIYF

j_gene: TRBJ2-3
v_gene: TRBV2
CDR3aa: CASKTGGTDTQYF

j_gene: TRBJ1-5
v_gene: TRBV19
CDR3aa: CASSSQGAGQPQHF

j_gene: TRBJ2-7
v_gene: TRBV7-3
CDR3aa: CASSSAGGEQYF

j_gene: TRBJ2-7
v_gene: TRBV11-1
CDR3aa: CASSDSSGVWYEQYF

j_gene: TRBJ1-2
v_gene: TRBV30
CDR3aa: CAWIRLGLGYTF